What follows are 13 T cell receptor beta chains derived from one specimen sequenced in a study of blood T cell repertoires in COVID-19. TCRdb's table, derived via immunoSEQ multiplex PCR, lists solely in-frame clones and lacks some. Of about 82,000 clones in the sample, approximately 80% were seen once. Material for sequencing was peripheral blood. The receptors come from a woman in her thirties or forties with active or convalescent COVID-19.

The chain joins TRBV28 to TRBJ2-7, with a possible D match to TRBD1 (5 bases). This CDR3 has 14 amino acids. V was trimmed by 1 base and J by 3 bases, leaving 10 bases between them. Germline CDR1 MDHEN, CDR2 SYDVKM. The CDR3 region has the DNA TGTGCCAGCAGTTTATATACAGGCCTCTACGAGCAGTACTTC. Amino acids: CASSLYTGLYEQYF.

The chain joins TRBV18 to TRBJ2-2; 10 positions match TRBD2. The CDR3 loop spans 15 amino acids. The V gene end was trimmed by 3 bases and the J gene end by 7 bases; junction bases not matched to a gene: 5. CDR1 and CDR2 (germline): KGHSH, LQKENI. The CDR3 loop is CASSPGLAFVGELFF. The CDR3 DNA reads TGTGCCAGCTCACCGGGACTAGCGTTTGTCGGGGAGCTGTTTTTT.

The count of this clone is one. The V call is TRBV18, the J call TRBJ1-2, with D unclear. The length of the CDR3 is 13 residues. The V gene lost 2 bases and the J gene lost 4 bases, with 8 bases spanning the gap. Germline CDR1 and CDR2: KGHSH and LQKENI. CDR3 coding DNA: TGTGCCAGCTCACCAGATACAGCCTATGGCTACACCTTC. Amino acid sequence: CASSPDTAYGYTF.

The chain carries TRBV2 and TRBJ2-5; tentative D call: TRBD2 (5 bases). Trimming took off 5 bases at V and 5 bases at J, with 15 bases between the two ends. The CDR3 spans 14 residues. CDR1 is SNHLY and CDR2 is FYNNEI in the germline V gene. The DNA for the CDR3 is TGTGCCAGCAGTCCCTTCCGGTCGGGGGAGACCCAGTACTTC. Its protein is CASSPFRSGETQYF.

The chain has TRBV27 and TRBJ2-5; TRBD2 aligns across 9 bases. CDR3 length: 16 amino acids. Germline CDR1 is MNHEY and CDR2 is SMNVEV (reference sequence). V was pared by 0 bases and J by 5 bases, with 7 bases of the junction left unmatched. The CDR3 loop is CASSLSTSGGWETQYF. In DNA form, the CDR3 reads TGTGCCAGCAGTTTATCGACTAGCGGTGGCTGGGAGACCCAGTACTTC.

CDR3: CASSDKYRGQGANEQYF. The DNA of the CDR3 is TGTGCCAGCAGTGACAAATACCGCGGACAGGGGGCGAACGAGCAGTACTTC. The genes are TRBV6-4 and TRBJ2-7; 11 bases fit TRBD1. Germline lookup yields CDR1 MRHNA and CDR2 SNTAGT. The CDR3 covers 17 residues. V gave up 2 bases and J gave up 5 bases; unmatched junction bases: 11.

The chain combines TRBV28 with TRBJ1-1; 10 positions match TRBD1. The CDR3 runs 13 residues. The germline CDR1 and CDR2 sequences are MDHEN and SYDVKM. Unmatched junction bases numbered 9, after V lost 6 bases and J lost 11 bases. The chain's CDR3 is CASRLPGTGVAFF. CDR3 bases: TGTGCCAGCAGACTTCCCGGGACAGGGGTTGCTTTCTTT.

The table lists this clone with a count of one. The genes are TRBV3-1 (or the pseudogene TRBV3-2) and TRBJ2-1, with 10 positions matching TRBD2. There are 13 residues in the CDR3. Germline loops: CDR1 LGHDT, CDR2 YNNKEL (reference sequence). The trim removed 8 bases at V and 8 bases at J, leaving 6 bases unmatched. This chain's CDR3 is CASWQRGGHEQFF. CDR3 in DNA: TGTGCCAGCTGGCAGCGGGGGGGCCATGAGCAGTTCTTC.

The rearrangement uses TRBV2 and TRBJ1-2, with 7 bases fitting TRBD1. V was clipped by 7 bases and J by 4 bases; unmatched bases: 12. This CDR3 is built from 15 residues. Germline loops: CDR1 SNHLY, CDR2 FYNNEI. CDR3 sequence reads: CASTLNSGGLYGYTF. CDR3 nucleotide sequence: TGTGCCAGCACTTTAAACTCAGGGGGTCTCTATGGCTACACCTTC.

The CDR3 loop is CASSSTGLAGGGGTDTQYF. CDR3 nucleotide sequence: TGTGCCAGCAGCTCAACGGGACTAGCGGGAGGTGGCGGCACAGATACGCAGTATTTT. This chain uses TRBV7-3 with TRBJ2-3; 15 bases match TRBD2. There are 19 residues in the CDR3. The germline CDR1 and CDR2 sequences are SGHTA and FQGTGA. V lost 4 bases to trimming and J lost 1 base; unmatched junction nucleotides: 9.

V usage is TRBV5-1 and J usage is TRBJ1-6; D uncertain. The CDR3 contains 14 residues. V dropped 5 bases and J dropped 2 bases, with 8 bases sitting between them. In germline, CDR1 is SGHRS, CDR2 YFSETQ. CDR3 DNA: TGCGCCAGCAGTACCGGGACCTATAATTCACCCCTCCACTTT. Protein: CASSTGTYNSPLHF.

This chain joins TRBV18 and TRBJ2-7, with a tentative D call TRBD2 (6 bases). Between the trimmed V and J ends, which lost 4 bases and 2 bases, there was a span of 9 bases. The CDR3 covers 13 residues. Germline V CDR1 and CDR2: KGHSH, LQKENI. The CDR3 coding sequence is TGTGCCAGCTCACTAGGGGAGGCCTACGAGCAGTACTTC. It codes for CASSLGEAYEQYF.

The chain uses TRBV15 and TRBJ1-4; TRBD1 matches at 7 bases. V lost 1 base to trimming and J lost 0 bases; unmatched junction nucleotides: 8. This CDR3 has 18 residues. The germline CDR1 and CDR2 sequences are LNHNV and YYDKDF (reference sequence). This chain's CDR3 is CATSRGQGSLATNEKLFF. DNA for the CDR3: TGTGCCACCAGCAGAGGACAGGGATCCCTTGCAACTAATGAAAAACTGTTTTTT.